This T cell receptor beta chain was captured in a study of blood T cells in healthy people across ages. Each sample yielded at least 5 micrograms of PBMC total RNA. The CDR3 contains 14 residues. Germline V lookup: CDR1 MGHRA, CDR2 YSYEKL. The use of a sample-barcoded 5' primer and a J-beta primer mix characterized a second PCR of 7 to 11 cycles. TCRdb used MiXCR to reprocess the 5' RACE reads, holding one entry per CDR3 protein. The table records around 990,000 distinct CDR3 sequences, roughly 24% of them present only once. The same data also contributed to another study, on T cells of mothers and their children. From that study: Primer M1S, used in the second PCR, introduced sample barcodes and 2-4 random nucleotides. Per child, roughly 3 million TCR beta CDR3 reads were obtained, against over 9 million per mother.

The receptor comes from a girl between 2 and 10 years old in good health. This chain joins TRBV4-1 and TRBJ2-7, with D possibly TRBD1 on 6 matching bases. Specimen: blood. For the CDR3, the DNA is TGCGCCAGCAGCCAAAGAGGGGGAAGGGATGAGCAGTTCGTC. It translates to CASSQRGGRDEQFV.